Below are 26 T cell receptor beta chains sequenced from a single sample in a study of CD8 T cells in ankylosing spondylitis. TCRdb redid the calling of the 5' RACE reads with MiXCR, one entry per CDR3 protein. The table lists hundreds of thousands of distinct CDR3 sequences, less than 10% of them singletons. Sequencing used blood, either unsorted or a sorted T cell fraction (not recorded which). These receptors came from a male donor with ankylosing spondylitis or in good health (not recorded which).

The V call is TRBV12-3 or TRBV12-4, the J call TRBJ2-2, with D tentatively TRBD1 (7 bases). Trimming removed 3 bases from V and 7 bases from J, with 9 bases in between. The CDR3 has 13 residues. CDR3 loop: CASSLQGGGELFF. The CDR3 bases are TGTGCCAGCAGTTTGCAGGGGGGCGGGGAGCTGTTTTTT.

This clonotype was picked up many times. This chain uses TRBV7-2 with TRBJ2-3, with D tentatively TRBD1 or TRBD2 (5 bases each). From germline, CDR1 is SGHTA and CDR2 FQGNSA. Deletions cut 4 bases from V and 2 bases from J, with 13 bases between. The CDR3 is made up of 15 amino acids. CDR3 protein: CASSSGPLVTDTQYF. In DNA form, the CDR3 reads TGTGCCAGCAGCTCGGGACCCCTAGTCACAGATACGCAGTATTTT.

This clonotype was picked up a small number of times. The gene calls are TRBV5-1 and TRBJ2-7, with TRBD2 matching 14 bases. This CDR3 region has 16 residues. After removal of 4 bases from V and 5 bases from J, the junction contained 8 bases not matched to a gene. From germline, CDR1 is SGHRS and CDR2 YFSETQ. CDR3 loop: CASSPGTSGRDDEQYF. The CDR3 coding sequence is TGCGCCAGCAGCCCCGGGACTAGCGGGAGAGATGACGAGCAGTACTTC.

This clonotype has a count of ten or more. The rearrangement links TRBV5-6 to TRBJ2-7; no definite D call. Trimming cost V 2 bases and J 3 bases, with 9 bases left between them. Germline lookup yields CDR1 SGHDT and CDR2 YYEEEE. CDR3 length: 13 amino acids. As DNA, the CDR3 is TGTGCCAGCAGCTTCGGACGGAGCTACGAGCAGTACTTC. Translation: CASSFGRSYEQYF.

At least ten counts were recorded for this clonotype. Here the CDR3 DNA reads TGTGCCAGCAGCCCTGATGCCGGCCGCTCCTACGAGCAGTACTTC. Its translation is CASSPDAGRSYEQYF. The chain carries TRBV7-6 and TRBJ2-7; D is unclear. From germline, CDR1 is SGHVS and CDR2 FNYEAQ. Trimming removed 5 bases at V and 0 bases at J, with 14 bases between. The CDR3 length is 15 residues.

This clonotype was counted many times. J is TRBJ2-7 and V is TRBV18; unclear D gene. Trimming stripped 2 bases from V and 7 bases from J, with 12 bases between. The germline V gene encodes CDR1 KGHSH and CDR2 LQKENI. The CDR3 contains 13 residues. The CDR3 sequence: CASSPGSVREQYF. As DNA, the CDR3 is TGTGCCAGCTCACCAGGGTCAGTTCGGGAGCAGTACTTC. Looking up the rest from reference TRBV18 and TRBJ2-7 gives the full variable domain: NAGVMQNPRHLVRRRGQEARLRCSPMKGHSHVYWYRQLPEEGLKFMVYLQKENIIDESGMPKERFSAEFPKEGPSILRIQQVVRGDSAAYFCASSPGSVREQYFGPGTRLTVT.

Details on this clonotype: This may arise from a read error, as a much more abundant clone is one base away. V and J are TRBV20-1 and TRBJ2-5; D possibly corresponds to TRBD2 (6 bases). CDR1 DFQATT and CDR2 SNEGSKA come from the germline V gene (reference sequence). This CDR3 has 14 residues. V lost 4 bases to trimming and J lost 2 bases, with 14 bases between them. The CDR3 DNA sequence: TGCAGTGCTACGAATCCGGGAGTACAAGAGACCCAGTACTTC. As protein: CSATNPGVQETQYF.

This clonotype has at least ten counts. The chain uses TRBV7-8 and TRBJ2-7; the match to TRBD2 covers 13 bases. The V gene end was trimmed by 5 bases and the J gene end by 5 bases; junction bases not matched to a gene: 6. This CDR3 region has 15 residues. The germline V gene encodes CDR1 SGHVS and CDR2 FQNEAQ. CDR3 DNA: TGTGCCAGCAGCCCAGGACTAGCGGGAGAGCACGAGCAGTACTTC. Its translation: CASSPGLAGEHEQYF.

This clonotype was observed at least ten times. The rearrangement links TRBV12-3 or TRBV12-4 to TRBJ1-1; no clear D gene. This CDR3 comprises 14 residues. V was pared by 1 base and J by 8 bases, with 14 bases between. For the CDR3, the DNA is TGTGCCAGCAGTTTAGGGGGTAACGGCCCCGAAGCTTTCTTT. Translation: CASSLGGNGPEAFF.

This clonotype has ten or more counts. The chain has TRBV29-1 and TRBJ2-2; the D gene could be TRBD1 or TRBD2 (5 bases each). V was shortened by 4 bases and J by 6 bases, with 18 bases between the two germline ends. Germline CDR1 reads SQVTM; CDR2 reads ANQGSEA. The CDR3 sequence is 15 residues long. Here the CDR3 DNA reads TGCAGCGTTGGGGGACGGGGAGATATCGCCGGGGAGCTGTTTTTT. Residues: CSVGGRGDIAGELFF.

This clonotype was seen ten or more times. The V call is TRBV5-1, the J call TRBJ1-3; no reliable D call. CDR1 SGHRS and CDR2 YFSETQ come from the germline V gene. Trimming stripped 1 base from V and 2 bases from J, with 10 bases between. The CDR3 has 15 amino acids. As DNA, the CDR3 is TGCGCCAGCAGCTTGAGTCCTTCGCCTGGAAACACCATATATTTT. Encoded protein: CASSLSPSPGNTIYF. The variable domain in full, completed from reference TRBV5-1 and TRBJ1-3, reads KAGVTQTPRYLIKTRGQQVTLSCSPISGHRSVSWYQQTPGQGLQFLFEYFSETQRNKGNFPGRFSGRQFSNSRSEMNVSTLELGDSALYLCASSLSPSPGNTIYFGEGSWLTVV.

This clonotype has a handful of counts. The chain has TRBV30 and TRBJ2-7; TRBD2 aligns across 8 bases. With V trimmed by 0 bases and J by 4 bases, 8 bases remained unmatched. The germline V gene encodes CDR1 GTSNPN and CDR2 SVGIG (reference sequence). The CDR3 loop spans 15 amino acids. The chain's CDR3 is CAWSVRLAGWYEQYF. CDR3 DNA sequence: TGTGCCTGGAGTGTACGGTTAGCGGGGTGGTACGAGCAGTACTTC. Full variable domain (remainder filled in from reference TRBV30 and TRBJ2-7): SQTIHQWPATLVQPVGSPLSLECTVEGTSNPNLYWYRQAAGRGLQLLFYSVGIGQISSEVPQNLSASRPQDRQFILSSKKLLLSDSGFYLCAWSVRLAGWYEQYFGPGTRLTVT.

There are many counts of this clonotype. The rearrangement joins TRBV12-3 or TRBV12-4 to TRBJ1-4; 8 bases are a match to TRBD1. The CDR3 has 16 amino acids. V gave up 5 bases and J gave up 4 bases; unmatched junction bases: 9. CDR3 amino acids: CASSGDRPEGNEKLFF. Written as DNA, the CDR3 is TGTGCCAGCAGTGGGGACAGGCCAGAGGGTAATGAAAAACTGTTTTTT.

This clonotype has a handful of counts. The CDR3 DNA reads as TGTGCCAGCAGTCCCCGACTAGCGGGAAGGGATGAGCAGTTCTTC. Translating gives CASSPRLAGRDEQFF. This chain connects TRBV12-3 or TRBV12-4 to TRBJ2-1; 11 bases agree with TRBD2. The trim removed 5 bases at V and 8 bases at J, leaving 8 bases unmatched. The CDR3 is made up of 15 amino acids.

The rearrangement links TRBV12-3 or TRBV12-4 to TRBJ2-6, with TRBD1 matching 8 bases. The junction had 17 bases not matched to a gene; V was cut back by 11 bases and J by 2 bases. CDR3 length: 18 amino acids. Here the CDR3 DNA reads TGTGCCTTCAGTATAACCAGGGGGCTAGCCCCTGGGGCCAACGTCCTGACTTTC. Translation gives CAFSITRGLAPGANVLTF.

This chain joins TRBV20-1 and TRBJ2-1, with D possibly matching TRBD2 (5 bases). The germline CDR1 and CDR2 sequences are DFQATT and SNEGSKA (reference sequence). This CDR3 has 14 residues. V lost 5 bases and J 1 base, leaving 12 bases between the germline ends. This chain's CDR3 is CSAGSQRSYNEQFF. The CDR3, as DNA: TGCAGTGCTGGGAGCCAGCGGTCCTACAATGAGCAGTTCTTC.

On this clonotype itself: At one end the junction does not follow the germline gene, possibly because of a read error. The chain carries TRBV5-1 and TRBJ2-1; a possible D gene is TRBD2 (5 bases). The CDR3 has 13 residues. CDR1 SGHRS and CDR2 YFSETQ come from the germline V gene. CDR3 in DNA: TGCGTCAGCAGCTTGGACCGGACTCCTCAGCAGTTCTTC. This sequence encodes CVSSLDRTPQQFF.

This clonotype has ten or more counts. The rearrangement joins TRBV7-8 to TRBJ2-5; D not certain. Trimming took off 3 bases at V and 4 bases at J, with 6 bases between the two ends. The CDR3 extends over 12 amino acids. The V gene's germline CDR1 is SGHVS and CDR2 FQNEAQ. CDR3 nucleotide sequence: TGTGCCAGCAGCTTTACCGTAGAGACCCAGTACTTC. Protein product: CASSFTVETQYF.

The chain carries TRBV20-1 and TRBJ2-1; D is perhaps TRBD1 (5 bases). Germline V gene data show CDR1 as DFQATT and CDR2 as SNEGSKA (reference sequence). V dropped 4 bases and J dropped 4 bases, with 20 bases sitting between them. The CDR3 spans 16 residues. The CDR3 DNA reads TGCAGTGCTAACTACCCCCAGGGCGATGGATACAATGAGCAGTTCTTC. This sequence encodes CSANYPQGDGYNEQFF.

This clonotype was counted a few times. The chain has TRBV30 and TRBJ1-4; no clear D gene. V dropped 5 bases and J dropped 8 bases, with 21 bases sitting between them. In germline, CDR1 is GTSNPN, CDR2 SVGIG (reference sequence). The CDR3 runs to 15 residues. CDR3 nucleotides: TGTGCCTGGTCCCTCAATGGAGGCCTGCGAGAAAAACTGTTTTTT. This encodes CAWSLNGGLREKLFF. The full variable domain, in which reference TRBV30 and TRBJ1-4 provide the parts outside the CDR3, is SQTIHQWPATLVQPVGSPLSLECTVEGTSNPNLYWYRQAAGRGLQLLFYSVGIGQISSEVPQNLSASRPQDRQFILSSKKLLLSDSGFYLCAWSLNGGLREKLFFGSGTQLSVL.

Here the CDR3 reads CASSPSTRETQYF. In DNA, the CDR3 is TGTGCCAGCAGCCCATCAACCCGAGAGACCCAGTACTTC. The chain carries TRBV7-2 and TRBJ2-5; D ambiguous. CDR3 length: 13 residues. Germline-derived CDR1 and CDR2 are SGHTA and FQGNSA. V was cut by 5 bases and J by 4 bases, with 11 bases left in between.

This clonotype was counted many times. The chain employs TRBV20-1 and TRBJ2-4; weak D call: TRBD1 (6 bases). The CDR3 spans 15 residues. Trimming removed 3 bases at V and 0 bases at J, with 12 bases between. Germline CDR1 reads DFQATT; CDR2 reads SNEGSKA (reference sequence). This CDR3 is CSASDRLLAKNIQYF. As DNA, the CDR3 is TGCAGTGCTAGCGACAGGCTGTTAGCCAAAAACATTCAGTACTTC.

This clonotype was found many times. The V gene is TRBV12-3 or TRBV12-4, the J gene TRBJ1-2; D remains unclear. The CDR3 has 14 residues. The V gene lost 6 bases and the J gene lost 4 bases, with 15 bases spanning the gap. CDR3 in amino acids: CASSFSGRPYGYTF. The CDR3 DNA sequence: TGTGCCAGCAGCTTCTCCGGCAGACCCTATGGCTACACCTTC.

This clonotype came up many times. This chain joins TRBV5-1 and TRBJ1-1; tentatively, D is TRBD1 (5 bases). V was shortened by 4 bases and J by 1 base, with 17 bases between the two germline ends. The CDR3 has 16 residues. Looked up from germline, CDR1 is SGHRS and CDR2 is YFSETQ. The CDR3 nucleotides read TGCGCCAGCAGCCCCTTTAATGAGGGGCCGAACACTGAAGCTTTCTTT. The encoded protein is CASSPFNEGPNTEAFF.

Only one count was recorded for this clonotype. The rearrangement links TRBV12-3 or TRBV12-4 to TRBJ2-3; D is ambiguous. V lost 7 bases and J lost 4, with 18 bases in between. The CDR3 is 15 residues long. The CDR3 here is CASMPHVGLSDTQYF. The CDR3 region has the DNA TGTGCCAGCATGCCGCACGTAGGGTTATCAGATACGCAGTATTTT.

This clonotype was seen more than once but under ten times. This chain uses TRBV27 with TRBJ2-7, with 9 bases identical to TRBD1. The CDR3 runs 15 residues. Per germline, CDR1 MNHEY and CDR2 SMNVEV (reference sequence). J lost 3 bases, V lost 6 bases, and 9 bases had no gene match. The CDR3 DNA sequence: TGTGCCAGCAGCCGATACAGGGGGCAGGGCTACGAGCAGTACTTC. Its protein product is CASSRYRGQGYEQYF.